This TCR beta chain was found in a study of T-cell memory formation after mild COVID-19. Study as a whole: TCR clusters mostly belonged to single donors. Findings and caveats of the study: Researchers could not confirm that second-wave clones peaking on day 37 targeted SARS-CoV-2. The study found contracting CD4+ clones mainly in CM and EM and contracting CD8+ clones in EMRA. Clones that contracted from day 15 to 85 had balanced CD4/CD8; later expanders were CD4+ biased.

This clonotype was seen more than once but under ten times. Its cognate antigen is unknown. The length of the CDR3 is 18 residues. The germline gives CDR1 MGHRA, CDR2 YSYEKL. J gave up 4 bases and V 3 bases, and 16 bases lay outside the gene matches. Via MiXCR, TCRdb re-called the 5' RACE reads, giving one row per CDR3 protein. Of a few hundred thousand distinct CDR3 sequences in the sample, around 25% are singletons; the top ten hold approximately 12%. J is TRBJ2-3 and V is TRBV4-1, with 7 bases aligning to TRBD1. The sequenced material came from PBMCs or a T cell subset sorted from them (not recorded which). This sequence originates from an adult woman who had mild COVID-19 (a few samples of this study predate the infection). Cell type and time point are not known. CDR3 loop: CASSQRNFRDRGPDTQYF. CDR3 nucleotides: TGCGCCAGCAGCCAGAGAAACTTCCGGGACAGAGGTCCAGATACGCAGTATTTT.